This TCR beta chain comes out of a study of shared clonotypes between healthy human individuals. Samples underwent the assay at deep level. The repertoire was sequenced with immunoSEQ multiplex PCR; TCRdb's copy has only in-frame clones and lacks some. Here the sample spans millions of clones, just over 90% being singletons. The TCR was taken from a man in his late teens or twenties in good health. Sequenced input: naive CD4+ T cells sorted from blood. As for subset: CD45RA+ positively selected.

The CDR3 sequence: CASSIRIQETQYF. The DNA of the CDR3 is TGTGCCAGCAGTATCAGAATCCAAGAGACCCAGTACTTC. The chain carries TRBV14 and TRBJ2-5; D not certain. CDR1 and CDR2 from the germline V gene are SGHDN and FVKESK. V was pared by 6 bases and J by 1 base, with 9 bases between. The CDR3 is 13 amino acids.